These 16 T cell receptor beta chains originate from one sample sequenced in a study of blood T cell repertoires in COVID-19. Profiled with immunoSEQ multiplex PCR; TCRdb holds only in-frame clones, not every one. The table records about 200,000 clones, around 88% of them present only once. The sample consisted of PBMCs or T cells enriched from blood (not recorded which). Receptor source: a man aged 35 to 55 with acute COVID-19.

The chain recombines TRBV28 with TRBJ2-3, with D perhaps matching TRBD2 (6 bases). Germline V CDR1 and CDR2: MDHEN, SYDVKM. Trimming shortened V by 4 bases and J by 4 bases, and 12 bases separated the two germline ends. The CDR3 consists of 14 residues. CDR3 in amino acids: CASSWRGPADTQYF. The CDR3 DNA follows: TGTGCCAGCAGTTGGAGGGGTCCCGCAGATACGCAGTATTTT.

This rearrangement joins TRBV6-5 to TRBJ2-1, with D tentatively TRBD2 (5 bases). Germline assignment: CDR1 MNHEY and CDR2 SVGAGI. V lost 5 bases to trimming and J lost 10 bases, with 12 bases between them. The CDR3 extends over 12 amino acids. CDR3: CASSTVGEEQFF. Here the CDR3 DNA reads TGTGCCAGCAGTACCGTCGGGGAGGAGCAGTTCTTC.

The J gene is TRBJ1-1, the V gene TRBV7-9; possible D gene TRBD1, 5 bases. The germline V gene has CDR1 SEHNR and CDR2 FQNEAQ (reference sequence). CDR3 length equals 15 residues. The V end lost 5 bases, the J end lost 4 bases, and 17 bases lay between the germline ends. CDR3 region: CASSRTGLSGTEAFF. The DNA for the CDR3 is TGTGCCAGCAGCCGGACGGGACTCTCGGGCACTGAAGCTTTCTTT.

The chain has TRBV9 and TRBJ2-1; D may be TRBD2 (6 bases). The CDR3 totals 14 residues. V lost 2 bases and J 5 bases, leaving 11 bases between the germline ends. The V gene's germline CDR1 is SGDLS and CDR2 YYNGEE. The CDR3 protein is CASSVYRENNEQFF. CDR3 nucleotide sequence: TGTGCCAGCAGCGTTTACCGGGAGAACAATGAGCAGTTCTTC.

The chain recombines TRBV4-3 with TRBJ1-4, with TRBD1 as a possible D gene (5 bases). Germline V gives CDR1 LGHNA, CDR2 YSLEER. With 4 bases removed from V and 0 bases from J, the gap between germline ends came to 9 bases. This CDR3 comprises 15 residues. CDR3 coding DNA: TGCGCCAGCAGCCTCACAGGCGCAACTAATGAAAAACTGTTTTTT. The encoded protein is CASSLTGATNEKLFF.

The V and J genes are TRBV19 and TRBJ1-5; 7 positions agree with TRBD1. From germline, CDR1 is LNHDA and CDR2 SQIVND (reference sequence). This CDR3 has 14 residues. The V gene end was trimmed by 5 bases and the J gene end by 10 bases; junction bases not matched to a gene: 11. The CDR3 sequence: CASSARGVNGPQHF. The DNA of the CDR3 is TGTGCCAGTAGTGCCAGGGGGGTGAATGGACCCCAGCATTTT. The full variable domain, in which reference TRBV19 and TRBJ1-5 provide the parts outside the CDR3, is DGGITQSPKYLFRKEGQNVTLSCEQNLNHDAMYWYRQDPGQGLRLIYYSQIVNDFQKGDIAEGYSVSREKKESFPLTVTSAQKNPTAFYLCASSARGVNGPQHFGDGTRLSIL.

This chain connects TRBV2 to TRBJ1-6, with a tentative D call TRBD1 (6 bases). Germline V gene lookup returns CDR1 SNHLY and CDR2 FYNNEI. Trimming took off 6 bases at V and 8 bases at J, with 17 bases between the two ends. This CDR3 contains 15 residues. In DNA, the CDR3 is TGTGCCAGCAGGAAAACCGGGACACCCGATTCACCCCTCCACTTT. It codes for CASRKTGTPDSPLHF.

This chain connects TRBV7-3 to TRBJ2-7; tentatively, D is TRBD2 (5 bases). The V end lost 2 bases, the J end lost 6 bases, and 17 bases lay between the germline ends. The germline gives CDR1 SGHTA, CDR2 FQGTGA. The CDR3 consists of 15 residues. The CDR3 DNA follows: TGTGCCAGCAGCTTAGACGGTCCCCAGGACTCCGAGCAGTACTTC. This encodes CASSLDGPQDSEQYF.

The rearrangement uses TRBV30 and TRBJ2-5; a possible D gene is TRBD2 (6 bases). The length of the CDR3 is 12 residues. Germline V gene data show CDR1 as GTSNPN and CDR2 as SVGIG (reference sequence). Between the trimmed V and J ends, which lost 3 bases and 3 bases, there was a span of 8 bases. DNA of the CDR3: TGTGCCTGGAGGGCGGGAAAAGAGACCCAGTACTTC. Protein sequence: CAWRAGKETQYF.

The chain employs TRBV28 and TRBJ1-6; weak D call: TRBD1 (6 bases). This CDR3 is 14 amino acids long. Trimming removed 7 bases at V and 4 bases at J, with 11 bases between. The germline CDR1 and CDR2 sequences are MDHEN and SYDVKM. CDR3 loop: CASTRTVYNSPLHF. For the CDR3, the DNA is TGTGCCAGCACAAGGACAGTTTATAATTCACCCCTCCACTTT.

CDR3 sequence reads: CASTWQGYNEQYF. CDR3 nucleotide sequence: TGTGCCAGCACGTGGCAGGGGTACAACGAGCAGTACTTC. The gene calls are TRBV2 and TRBJ2-7, with TRBD1 as a possible D gene (6 bases). The CDR3 has 13 residues. Germline-derived CDR1 and CDR2 are SNHLY and FYNNEI. Trimming cost V 7 bases and J 5 bases, with 15 bases left between them.

The V gene is TRBV27, the J gene TRBJ1-6, with 9 bases matching TRBD1. Trimming removed 6 bases from V and 0 bases from J; junction bases left unmatched: 6. Germline lookup yields CDR1 MNHEY and CDR2 SMNVEV (reference sequence). The CDR3 consists of 17 residues. CDR3 sequence: CASSGGQGSSYNSPLHF. The CDR3 nucleotides read TGTGCCAGCAGCGGAGGACAGGGGAGCTCCTATAATTCACCCCTCCACTTT.

This clone was recorded only once. V gene TRBV4-3 combines with J gene TRBJ2-5, with 7 bases fitting TRBD2. J was trimmed by 5 bases and V by 1 base; bases with no gene match: 10. Germline V gene sequence: CDR1 LGHNA, CDR2 YSLEER. The CDR3 loop spans 16 amino acids. The CDR3 coding sequence is TGCGCCAGCAGCCAAGGAGTAGGCGGGAGTTGGGAGACCCAGTACTTC. It is translated as CASSQGVGGSWETQYF.

The chain is built from TRBV7-7 and TRBJ2-3, with TRBD1 identical over 9 bases. CDR3 length: 16 amino acids. After removal of 5 bases from V and 0 bases from J, the junction contained 6 bases not matched to a gene. Germline CDR1 is SSHAT and CDR2 is FNYEAQ (reference sequence). CDR3: CASSPGQGGSTDTQYF. The CDR3 DNA follows: TGTGCCAGCAGCCCGGGACAGGGAGGGAGCACAGATACGCAGTATTTT.

The V call is TRBV20-1, the J call TRBJ2-7; D unresolved. Trimming took 5 bases from V and 5 from J, leaving 10 bases between them. Germline lookup yields CDR1 DFQATT and CDR2 SNEGSKA (reference sequence). The length of the CDR3 is 11 residues. As DNA, the CDR3 is TGCAGTGCTCCCCGGGTCCACGAGCAGTACTTC. Translating gives CSAPRVHEQYF.

This CDR3 is CASSFQGDNEQFF. CDR3 nucleotides: TGCGCCAGCAGCTTCCAGGGTGACAATGAGCAGTTCTTC. The chain links TRBV5-1 to TRBJ2-1; D may be TRBD1 (5 bases). Germline CDR1 reads SGHRS; CDR2 reads YFSETQ. The CDR3 runs to 13 residues. V lost 2 bases and J lost 5, with 8 bases in between.